These T cell receptor beta chains were read from a single sample in a study of blood T cell repertoires in COVID-19. Produced via immunoSEQ multiplex PCR; TCRdb's table is partial and in-frame only. In the table there are about 67,000 clones, about 84% of which are singletons. The sample comprised peripheral blood. Every receptor here comes from a human donor in a cohort sampled during active COVID-19. Each CDR3 is given with its conserved first and last residue. Fields, in order: J gene, clone size, D gene, V gene, CDR3 protein, CDR3 DNA. A D gene is named only where the DNA matches it firmly. Clone size is shown for a subset of rows, as once, few, many or a class of expanded clone.

j_gene: TRBJ1-2
abundance: .
d_gene: .
v_gene: TRBV19
CDR3aa: CASSPSTPPLYGYTF
CDR3nt: TGTGCCAGTAGTCCTAGCACCCCCCCCCTCTATGGCTACACCTTC

j_gene: TRBJ2-1
abundance: .
d_gene: TRBD1
v_gene: TRBV29-1
CDR3aa: CSVFRTGISGEQFF
CDR3nt: TGCAGCGTTTTTCGGACAGGGATATCCGGCGAGCAGTTCTTC

j_gene: TRBJ2-7
abundance: .
d_gene: TRBD2
v_gene: TRBV11-3
CDR3aa: CASSSRVAGAYEQYF
CDR3nt: TGTGCCAGCAGCTCCCGGGTAGCGGGGGCCTACGAGCAGTACTTC

j_gene: TRBJ2-1
abundance: .
d_gene: .
v_gene: TRBV2
CDR3aa: CASSVLAYNEQFF
CDR3nt: TGTGCCAGCAGTGTCCTAGCCTACAATGAGCAGTTCTTC

j_gene: TRBJ1-2
abundance: .
d_gene: TRBD1
v_gene: TRBV7-2
CDR3aa: CASSLYNGLGQGGGYTF
CDR3nt: TGTGCCAGCAGCTTGTACAATGGCCTCGGACAGGGTGGTGGCTACACCTTC

j_gene: TRBJ1-4
abundance: .
d_gene: .
v_gene: TRBV5-4
CDR3aa: CASSMTGGVDEKLFF
CDR3nt: TGTGCCAGCAGCATGACAGGTGGTGTGGATGAAAAACTGTTTTTT

j_gene: TRBJ1-5
abundance: .
d_gene: .
v_gene: TRBV5-8
CDR3aa: CASSLRGISNQPQHF
CDR3nt: TGTGCCAGCAGCTTGAGGGGGATTAGCAATCAGCCCCAGCATTTT

j_gene: TRBJ2-2
abundance: .
d_gene: .
v_gene: TRBV15
CDR3aa: CATTTQERNTGELFF
CDR3nt: TGTGCCACCACCACACAGGAACGGAACACCGGGGAGCTGTTTTTT

j_gene: TRBJ2-2
abundance: .
d_gene: TRBD1
v_gene: TRBV6-5
CDR3aa: CASRLQGDGTGELFF
CDR3nt: TGTGCCAGCAGATTACAGGGGGACGGCACCGGGGAGCTGTTTTTT

j_gene: TRBJ2-3
abundance: .
d_gene: .
v_gene: TRBV28
CDR3aa: CASSFLSGTDTQYF
CDR3nt: TGTGCCAGCAGTTTCCTGTCGGGGACAGATACGCAGTATTTT

j_gene: TRBJ2-7
abundance: few
d_gene: TRBD1
v_gene: TRBV10-3
CDR3aa: CAIPGQGFHEQYF
CDR3nt: TGTGCCATCCCGGGACAGGGGTTCCACGAGCAGTACTTC

j_gene: TRBJ2-6
abundance: .
d_gene: .
v_gene: TRBV2
CDR3aa: CASSEVGLSGANVLTF
CDR3nt: TGTGCCAGCAGTGAAGTCGGACTCTCTGGGGCCAACGTCCTGACTTTC

j_gene: TRBJ1-5
abundance: .
d_gene: TRBD1
v_gene: TRBV6-6
CDR3aa: CASSPQGAENQPQHF
CDR3nt: TGTGCCAGCAGTCCCCAGGGGGCTGAAAATCAGCCCCAGCATTTT

j_gene: TRBJ1-1
abundance: .
d_gene: .
v_gene: TRBV27
CDR3aa: CASSFGGQGFEAFF
CDR3nt: TGTGCCAGCAGTTTCGGAGGGCAGGGATTTGAAGCTTTCTTT

j_gene: TRBJ2-2
abundance: .
d_gene: .
v_gene: TRBV24-1
CDR3aa: CATSDATGTPDTGELFF
CDR3nt: TGTGCCACCAGTGATGCTACCGGGACTCCGGACACCGGGGAGCTGTTTTTT

j_gene: TRBJ1-2
abundance: .
d_gene: .
v_gene: TRBV5-1
CDR3aa: CASSIGVALAMEGYTF
CDR3nt: TGCGCCAGCAGTATCGGGGTGGCCCTCGCCATGGAAGGCTACACCTTC

j_gene: TRBJ2-7
abundance: .
d_gene: .
v_gene: TRBV3-1/TRBV3-2
CDR3aa: CASSYSGGPYEQYF
CDR3nt: TGTGCCAGCAGCTACTCGGGGGGCCCCTACGAGCAGTACTTC

j_gene: TRBJ2-3
abundance: .
d_gene: .
v_gene: TRBV30
CDR3aa: CAWSVWGTSTDTQYF
CDR3nt: TGTGCCTGGAGTGTTTGGGGGACTAGCACAGATACGCAGTATTTT

j_gene: TRBJ1-4
abundance: .
d_gene: .
v_gene: TRBV28
CDR3aa: CASNSGKEKLFF
CDR3nt: TGTGCCAGCAATTCAGGGAAGGAAAAACTGTTTTTT

j_gene: TRBJ2-5
abundance: once
d_gene: .
v_gene: TRBV18
CDR3aa: CASSSNGGIETQYF
CDR3nt: TGTGCCAGCTCATCCAACGGGGGAATAGAGACCCAGTACTTC

j_gene: TRBJ2-3
abundance: .
d_gene: .
v_gene: TRBV5-5
CDR3aa: CASSSRAAGPDTQYF
CDR3nt: TGTGCCAGCAGCTCCCGAGCGGCGGGCCCAGATACGCAGTATTTT

j_gene: TRBJ2-5
abundance: few
d_gene: TRBD2
v_gene: TRBV7-9
CDR3aa: CASSSGLRVETQYF
CDR3nt: TGTGCCAGCAGCTCGGGACTACGCGTGGAGACCCAGTACTTC

j_gene: TRBJ1-1
abundance: .
d_gene: .
v_gene: TRBV21-1
CDR3aa: CASTTRDRVAAFF
CDR3nt: TGTGCCAGCACCACCCGAGACAGGGTGGCAGCTTTCTTT

j_gene: TRBJ2-3
abundance: few
d_gene: TRBD2
v_gene: TRBV13
CDR3aa: CASSLPHRMGGAQYF
CDR3nt: TGTGCCAGCAGCTTACCCCACCGTATGGGGGGGGCGCAGTATTTT

j_gene: TRBJ2-5
abundance: .
d_gene: .
v_gene: TRBV5-1
CDR3aa: CASNLGGRIQETQYF
CDR3nt: TGCGCCAGCAACCTCGGGGGGCGGATCCAAGAGACCCAGTACTTC

j_gene: TRBJ2-3
abundance: once
d_gene: TRBD2
v_gene: TRBV4-2
CDR3aa: CASSQGGLAGITDTQYF
CDR3nt: TGTGCCAGCAGCCAAGGGGGACTAGCGGGGATCACAGATACGCAGTATTTT

j_gene: TRBJ2-5
abundance: .
d_gene: .
v_gene: TRBV3-1/TRBV3-2
CDR3aa: CASSFRGNQETQYF
CDR3nt: TGTGCCAGCAGCTTCCGGGGGAACCAAGAGACCCAGTACTTC

j_gene: TRBJ2-2
abundance: once
d_gene: TRBD2
v_gene: TRBV6-5
CDR3aa: CASRMIAGGTGELFF
CDR3nt: TGTGCCAGCAGGATGATAGCGGGGGGGACCGGGGAGCTGTTTTTT

j_gene: TRBJ2-3
abundance: .
d_gene: TRBD1
v_gene: TRBV5-8
CDR3aa: CASSQGQGWSTDTQYF
CDR3nt: TGTGCCAGCAGCCAGGGACAGGGTTGGAGCACAGATACGCAGTATTTT

j_gene: TRBJ2-7
abundance: .
d_gene: .
v_gene: TRBV4-1
CDR3aa: CASSQLTGSGRPYEQYF
CDR3nt: TGCGCCAGCAGCCAACTGACGGGGTCAGGGAGGCCCTACGAGCAGTACTTC

j_gene: TRBJ1-5
abundance: .
d_gene: .
v_gene: TRBV19
CDR3aa: CASRWGGQPQHF
CDR3nt: TGTGCCAGTAGATGGGGAGGACAGCCCCAGCATTTT

j_gene: TRBJ1-2
abundance: .
d_gene: .
v_gene: TRBV6-5
CDR3aa: CASSYSERYGYTF
CDR3nt: TGTGCCAGCAGTTACTCGGAGAGATATGGCTACACCTTC

j_gene: TRBJ1-2
abundance: .
d_gene: .
v_gene: TRBV18
CDR3aa: CASATVGTVYGYTF
CDR3nt: TGTGCCAGCGCGACGGTCGGAACAGTCTATGGCTACACCTTC

j_gene: TRBJ2-3
abundance: few
d_gene: TRBD1
v_gene: TRBV19
CDR3aa: CASSLNRGTDTQYF
CDR3nt: TGTGCCAGTAGTCTCAACAGGGGAACAGATACGCAGTATTTT

j_gene: TRBJ1-5
abundance: .
d_gene: TRBD1
v_gene: TRBV5-5
CDR3aa: CASSLRQGYSNQPQHF
CDR3nt: TGTGCCAGCAGCTTAAGACAGGGTTATAGCAATCAGCCCCAGCATTTT

j_gene: TRBJ2-3
abundance: .
d_gene: .
v_gene: TRBV5-5
CDR3aa: CASSLDGGTDTQYF
CDR3nt: TGTGCCAGCAGCTTGGATGGGGGGACAGATACGCAGTATTTT

j_gene: TRBJ2-6
abundance: .
d_gene: .
v_gene: TRBV30
CDR3aa: CAWRRSSGANVLTF
CDR3nt: TGTGCCTGGAGGCGGAGCTCTGGGGCCAACGTCCTGACTTTC

j_gene: TRBJ2-1
abundance: .
d_gene: .
v_gene: TRBV28
CDR3aa: CASRSPRGNNEQFF
CDR3nt: TGTGCCAGCAGATCCCCTCGGGGGAACAATGAGCAGTTCTTC

j_gene: TRBJ1-6
abundance: .
d_gene: TRBD1
v_gene: TRBV7-2
CDR3aa: CASSLGGAGGNSPLHF
CDR3nt: TGTGCCAGCAGCTTAGGGGGGGCAGGGGGGAATTCACCCCTCCACTTT

j_gene: TRBJ1-2
abundance: .
d_gene: TRBD1
v_gene: TRBV11-2
CDR3aa: CASSLPGTGKGYTF
CDR3nt: TGTGCCAGCAGCTTACCAGGGACAGGGAAAGGCTACACCTTC

j_gene: TRBJ1-2
abundance: .
d_gene: .
v_gene: TRBV3-1/TRBV3-2
CDR3aa: CASAGALNYGYTF
CDR3nt: TGTGCCAGTGCAGGGGCTTTAAATTATGGCTACACCTTC

j_gene: TRBJ2-3
abundance: .
d_gene: .
v_gene: TRBV6-2/TRBV6-3
CDR3aa: CASSYNPRSDTTDTQYF
CDR3nt: TGTGCCAGCAGTTACAATCCTCGTTCCGACACAACAGATACGCAGTATTTT

j_gene: TRBJ2-2
abundance: .
d_gene: TRBD2
v_gene: TRBV4-1
CDR3aa: CASSQILAGGPQPGELFF
CDR3nt: TGCGCCAGCAGCCAAATACTAGCGGGGGGGCCTCAGCCCGGGGAGCTGTTTTTT

j_gene: TRBJ2-7
abundance: .
d_gene: .
v_gene: TRBV19
CDR3aa: CASSAGPHYEQYF
CDR3nt: TGTGCCAGTAGTGCAGGTCCCCACTACGAGCAGTACTTC

j_gene: TRBJ1-1
abundance: .
d_gene: .
v_gene: TRBV6-2/TRBV6-3
CDR3aa: CASSYSTQGNTEAFF
CDR3nt: TGTGCCAGCAGTTACTCGACCCAGGGAAACACTGAAGCTTTCTTT

j_gene: TRBJ1-2
abundance: .
d_gene: TRBD1
v_gene: TRBV28
CDR3aa: CASSLSRGRGYGYTF
CDR3nt: TGTGCCAGCAGTTTATCGAGGGGGCGAGGGTATGGCTACACCTTC

j_gene: TRBJ1-1
abundance: .
d_gene: .
v_gene: TRBV28
CDR3aa: CASSFSKYRVLGAFF
CDR3nt: TGTGCCAGCAGTTTTTCCAAATACAGGGTTTTAGGAGCTTTCTTT

j_gene: TRBJ2-5
abundance: .
d_gene: .
v_gene: TRBV7-8
CDR3aa: CASSPFPPSRAQETQYF
CDR3nt: TGTGCCAGCAGCCCATTCCCCCCGTCGCGGGCCCAAGAGACCCAGTACTTC

j_gene: TRBJ2-7
abundance: .
d_gene: .
v_gene: TRBV27
CDR3aa: CASSWLGEQYF
CDR3nt: TGTGCCAGCAGTTGGCTAGGCGAGCAGTACTTC

j_gene: TRBJ2-7
abundance: once
d_gene: TRBD2
v_gene: TRBV7-8
CDR3aa: CASSPRGGTQAYEQYF
CDR3nt: TGTGCCAGCAGCCCCCGCGGGGGGACACAAGCCTACGAGCAGTACTTC